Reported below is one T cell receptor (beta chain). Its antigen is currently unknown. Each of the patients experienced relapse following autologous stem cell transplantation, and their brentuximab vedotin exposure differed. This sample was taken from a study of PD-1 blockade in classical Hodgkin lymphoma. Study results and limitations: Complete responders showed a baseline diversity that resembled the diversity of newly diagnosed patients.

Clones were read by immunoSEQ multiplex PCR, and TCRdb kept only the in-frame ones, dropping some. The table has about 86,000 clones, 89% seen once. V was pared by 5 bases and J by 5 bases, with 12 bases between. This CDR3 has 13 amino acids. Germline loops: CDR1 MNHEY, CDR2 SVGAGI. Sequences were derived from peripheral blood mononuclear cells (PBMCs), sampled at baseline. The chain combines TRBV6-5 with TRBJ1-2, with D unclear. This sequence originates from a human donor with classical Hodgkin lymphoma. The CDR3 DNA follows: TGTGCCAGCAGTGCACCGACGGGATATGGCTACACCTTC. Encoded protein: CASSAPTGYGYTF.